Below, 18 T cell receptor beta chains from the same sample are listed, as sequenced in a study of control samples from healthy donors and cancer patients. TCRdb's copy holds only in-frame clones and misses some; the assay was immunoSEQ multiplex PCR. The sample carries 130,000 or so clones, just under 95% recorded once. Sequenced input: PBMCs. The receptor set was obtained from a man aged 55 to 70 with colorectal cancer.

The chain uses TRBV25-1 and TRBJ2-2; maybe TRBD2 (7 bases). The CDR3 contains 15 residues. Looked up from germline, CDR1 is MGHDK and CDR2 is SYGVNS. V lost 4 bases to trimming and J lost 4 bases, with 13 bases between them. In DNA, the CDR3 is TGTGCCAGCAGTGGCGGAAGGGGGGGCACCGGGGAGCTGTTTTTT. Protein: CASSGGRGGTGELFF. Combining the CDR3 with reference TRBV25-1 and TRBJ2-2 gives the whole variable domain EADIYQTPRYLVIGTGKKITLECSQTMGHDKMYWYQQDPGMELHLIHYSYGVNSTEKGDLSSESTVSRIRTEHFPLTLESARPSHTSQYLCASSGGRGGTGELFFGEGSRLTVL.

This chain links TRBV10-3 with TRBJ2-5; D might be TRBD2 (6 bases). Trimming removed 6 bases at V and 7 bases at J, with 18 bases between. This CDR3 comprises 14 residues. From germline, CDR1 is ENHRY and CDR2 SYGVKD. The CDR3 protein is CAIRATSQHGTQYF. The CDR3 bases are TGTGCCATCAGGGCTACTAGCCAGCATGGGACCCAGTACTTC.

The gene calls are TRBV10-3 and TRBJ2-1, with D maybe TRBD2 (5 bases). Germline CDR1 is ENHRY and CDR2 is SYGVKD. This CDR3 contains 13 residues. V was pared by 0 bases and J by 10 bases, with 10 bases between. CDR3 bases: TGTGCCATCAGTGAGTCGGTCGGGGAAGAGCAGTTCTTC. It translates to CAISESVGEEQFF.

The gene calls are TRBV6-5 and TRBJ1-5; 7 positions match TRBD1. Germline V lookup: CDR1 MNHEY, CDR2 SVGAGI. With V trimmed by 7 bases and J by 6 bases, 9 bases remained unmatched. The CDR3 runs to 14 residues. The CDR3 loop is CASIRDSRGQPQHF. CDR3 nucleotides: TGTGCCAGCATTAGGGACAGCCGCGGTCAGCCCCAGCATTTT.

Here the CDR3 reads CASRRDMDNEKLFF. The DNA of the CDR3 is TGTGCCAGCAGAAGGGACATGGATAATGAAAAACTGTTTTTT. The gene calls are TRBV6-5 and TRBJ1-4, with D perhaps TRBD1 (6 bases). The CDR3 contains 14 residues. Deletions cut 6 bases from V and 4 bases from J, with 12 bases between. The germline gives CDR1 MNHEY, CDR2 SVGAGI.

This chain uses TRBV9 with TRBJ1-6; 7 nucleotides line up with TRBD1. V lost 3 bases and J lost 0; bases outside the gene matches: 3. CDR3 length: 16 amino acids. Germline V gene sequence: CDR1 SGDLS, CDR2 YYNGEE. The CDR3 spells CASSEGQSSYNSPLHF. CDR3 nucleotides: TGTGCCAGCAGCGAGGGACAGAGCTCCTATAATTCACCCCTCCACTTT. The whole variable domain, remainder taken from reference TRBV9 and TRBJ1-6, is DSGVTQTPKHLITATGQRVTLRCSPRSGDLSVYWYQQSLDQGLQFLIQYYNGEERAKGNILERFSAQQFPDLHSELNLSSLELGDSALYFCASSEGQSSYNSPLHFGNGTRLTVT.

A few counts support this clone. The chain links TRBV2 to TRBJ2-5, with TRBD2 matching over 16 bases. Germline CDR1 and CDR2: SNHLY and FYNNEI. Trimming removed 6 bases from V and 4 bases from J; junction bases left unmatched: 8. The CDR3 length is 17 residues. CDR3 sequence reads: CASSSGLAGGLLETQYF. CDR3 in DNA: TGTGCCAGCAGCTCGGGACTAGCGGGGGGGCTTTTAGAGACCCAGTACTTC. Filled out from reference TRBV2 and TRBJ2-5, the complete variable domain reads EPEVTQTPSHQVTQMGQEVILRCVPISNHLYFYWYRQILGQKVEFLVSFYNNEISEKSEIFDDQFSVERPDGSNFTLKIRSTKLEDSAMYFCASSSGLAGGLLETQYFGPGTRLLVL.

The gene calls are TRBV2 and TRBJ2-5, with D perhaps TRBD2 (6 bases). This CDR3 spans 14 amino acids. Germline loops: CDR1 SNHLY, CDR2 FYNNEI. V lost 1 base and J 4 bases, leaving 10 bases between the germline ends. DNA for the CDR3: TGTGCCAGCAGTGAAGGACTAGTCCCAGAGACCCAGTACTTC. It yields the protein CASSEGLVPETQYF.

The chain joins TRBV10-2 to TRBJ2-5; TRBD2 agrees at 14 bases. This CDR3 is built from 16 residues. From germline, CDR1 is WSHSY and CDR2 SAAADI. The trim removed 6 bases at V and 2 bases at J, leaving 5 bases unmatched. CDR3 in amino acids: CASSLGLAGVQETQYF. Here the CDR3 DNA reads TGCGCCAGCAGCTTGGGACTAGCGGGAGTGCAAGAGACCCAGTACTTC.

This clone was picked up a small number of times. This sequence joins TRBV4-1 and TRBJ2-3; D may be TRBD1 (6 bases). The CDR3 is 14 residues long. Germline V gene sequence: CDR1 MGHRA, CDR2 YSYEKL. The V gene lost 3 bases and the J gene lost 7 bases, with 14 bases spanning the gap. This chain's CDR3 is CASSQLDRTHTQYF. In DNA, the CDR3 is TGCGCCAGCAGCCAGCTCGACAGGACTCATACGCAGTATTTT.

This chain links TRBV3-1 (or the pseudogene TRBV3-2) with TRBJ1-1; no definite D call. The length of the CDR3 is 14 residues. Deletions cut 5 bases from V and 1 base from J, with 11 bases between. Germline V gives CDR1 LGHDT, CDR2 YNNKEL (reference sequence). The CDR3 DNA sequence: TGTGCCAGCAGCACCCGGACTGGGAACACTGAAGCTTTCTTT. Protein: CASSTRTGNTEAFF.

The rearrangement uses TRBV5-1 and TRBJ1-6; 8 positions agree with TRBD1. Germline V gene sequence: CDR1 SGHRS, CDR2 YFSETQ. J lost 14 bases, V lost 4 bases, and 14 bases had no gene match. The CDR3 runs to 15 residues. The CDR3 DNA follows: TGCGCCAGCAGCGCGGGGACAGGAGCCCTTTTGGCCCTCCACTTT. Amino acid sequence: CASSAGTGALLALHF.

CDR3 amino acids: CASSLRGRTGGGVVRGYTF. CDR3 bases: TGTGCCAGCAGCTTACGCGGGCGTACAGGGGGAGGGGTAGTTCGCGGCTACACCTTC. The genes are TRBV7-2 and TRBJ1-2, with 8 bases lining up with TRBD1. This CDR3 comprises 19 residues. V was clipped by 2 bases and J by 8 bases; unmatched bases: 22. Germline V gives CDR1 SGHTA, CDR2 FQGNSA.

This sequence joins TRBV6-1 and TRBJ2-2; 7 bases agree with TRBD2. The V segment lost 0 bases and the J segment 6 bases; nucleotides outside the gene matches: 7. CDR3 length equals 16 residues. The germline CDR1 and CDR2 sequences are MNHNS and SASEGT. CDR3 in amino acids: CASSEALGLAAGELFF. Here the CDR3 DNA reads TGTGCCAGCAGTGAAGCGCTGGGGCTAGCGGCCGGGGAGCTGTTTTTT.

This clone was detected only a few times. V is TRBV2 and J is TRBJ1-3; the D gene is possibly TRBD1 (5 bases). This CDR3 is 15 amino acids long. Germline V gene sequence: CDR1 SNHLY, CDR2 FYNNEI. The V end lost 6 bases, the J end lost 0 bases, and 12 bases lay between the germline ends. The CDR3 loop reads CASRQTVYSGNTIYF. DNA for the CDR3: TGTGCCAGCAGGCAGACAGTATACTCTGGAAACACCATATATTTT.

This chain links TRBV7-2 with TRBJ1-3; TRBD1 matches 7 bases. The CDR3 loop spans 16 amino acids. V lost 1 base, J lost 2 bases, and 5 bases stayed unmatched. Germline V CDR1 and CDR2: SGHTA, FQGNSA. The CDR3 nucleotides read TGTGCCAGCAGCTTAGGTCCCACAGGGGCTGGAAACACCATATATTTT. Translating it yields CASSLGPTGAGNTIYF.

This chain uses TRBV7-2 with TRBJ1-3; TRBD1 agrees at 7 bases. Per the germline V gene, CDR1 is SGHTA and CDR2 is FQGNSA. The CDR3 runs to 17 residues. V shed 0 bases, J shed 5 bases, and the junction held 10 bases outside the gene matches. CDR3 region: CASSLATPARGRNTIYF. The CDR3 bases are TGTGCCAGCAGCTTAGCGACCCCGGCCAGGGGGAGAAACACCATATATTTT.

The rearrangement joins TRBV5-8 to TRBJ1-4; tentative D call: TRBD1 (5 bases). The V end was cut by 0 bases, the J end by 5 bases, with 8 bases between. The CDR3 covers 14 residues. CDR1 is SGHTS and CDR2 is YDEGEE in the germline V gene. DNA of the CDR3: TGTGCCAGCAGCTTGGGGCAGGGCAATGAAAAACTGTTTTTT. Its protein is CASSLGQGNEKLFF.